A selection of T cell receptor beta chains follows, all from one sample in a study of beta chain features in type 1 diabetes. Repertoires were generated with immunoSEQ multiplex PCR, while TCRdb's copy carries only in-frame clones and drops some. Of some 640,000 clones listed, about 14% were seen once; the top ten hold 0.03% to 0.04%. The sequencing input was naive CD4+ T cells from blood. These receptors originate from a man in his late teens or twenties with type 1 diabetes. Each CDR3 is given with its conserved first and last residue. The D gene is left open where the match is weak. Size is stated for part of the rows, as once, few or many counts, or as a class when the clone is expanded.

>few|TRBJ1-2|TRBV7-2|TRBD1|16
CASSSSRDRANYGYTF
TGTGCCAGCAGCTCTAGTAGGGACAGAGCTAACTATGGCTACACCTTC
>many|TRBJ1-2|TRBV14|NA|13
CASSQRKYYGYTF
TGTGCCAGCAGCCAGAGGAAGTACTATGGCTACACCTTC
>NA|TRBJ1-2|TRBV7-9|NA|13
CASREDSNYGYTF
TGTGCCAGCAGAGAGGACAGTAACTATGGCTACACCTTC
>few|TRBJ1-5|TRBV4-3|NA|13
CASSQARNQPQHF
TGCGCCAGCAGCCAAGCTCGCAATCAGCCCCAGCATTTT
>few|TRBJ2-5|TRBV5-1|NA|9
CASFETQYF
TGCGCCAGCTTCGAGACCCAGTACTTC
>NA|TRBJ2-2|TRBV28|NA|16
CASSFIRGLNTGELFF
TGTGCCAGCAGTTTCATCCGTGGGCTTAACACCGGGGAGCTGTTTTTT
>NA|TRBJ2-7|TRBV19|TRBD2|14
CASSSRLAGYEQYF
TGTGCCAGTAGTTCTAGACTAGCGGGCTACGAGCAGTACTTC
>NA|TRBJ2-4|TRBV11-1|NA|13
CASTEVRVNIQYF
TGTGCCAGCACCGAAGTGAGGGTAAACATTCAGTACTTC
>few|TRBJ1-6|TRBV25-1|NA|15
CASRKGWGPNSPLHF
TGTGCCAGCAGGAAGGGCTGGGGGCCCAATTCACCCCTCCACTTT
>NA|TRBJ2-2|TRBV6-6|NA|16
CASSPLLVSNTGELFF
TGTGCCAGCAGCCCTCTCCTAGTGTCGAACACCGGGGAGCTGTTTTTT
>few|TRBJ2-7|TRBV9|NA|14
CASSVALRTGEQYF
TGTGCCAGCAGCGTAGCTCTCCGGACGGGGGAGCAGTACTTC
>few|TRBJ2-7|TRBV9|NA|13
CASSVAGPTEQYF
TGTGCCAGCAGCGTAGCGGGACCCACCGAGCAGTACTTC
>NA|TRBJ1-2|TRBV7-2|NA|14
CASSLGTADYGYTF
TGTGCCAGCAGCTTAGGGACAGCTGACTATGGCTACACCTTC
>once|TRBJ2-1|TRBV4-1|NA|16
CASSQDLRVSYNEQFF
TGCGCCAGCAGCCAAGATCTGCGCGTGTCCTACAATGAGCAGTTCTTC
>few|TRBJ2-3|TRBV28|NA|16
CASSRGMLWGTDTQYF
TGTGCCAGCAGTAGGGGGATGCTATGGGGCACAGATACGCAGTATTTT
>NA|TRBJ2-3|TRBV30|NA|12
CAWKVSTDTQYF
TGTGCCTGGAAAGTCAGCACAGATACGCAGTATTTT
>NA|TRBJ2-2|TRBV2|TRBD1|15
CASSVDRRNTGELFF
TGTGCCAGCAGTGTGGACAGGAGAAACACCGGGGAGCTGTTTTTT
>NA|TRBJ2-2|TRBV5-4|TRBD2|17
CASTFDPGLAGPGELFF
TGTGCCAGCACTTTTGATCCGGGACTAGCGGGACCCGGGGAGCTGTTTTTT
>NA|TRBJ2-5|TRBV14|TRBD2|17
CASSQDTGAGARETQYF
TGTGCCAGCAGCCAAGATACAGGAGCGGGAGCCCGAGAGACCCAGTACTTC
>few|TRBJ1-3|TRBV7-2|TRBD1|15
CASSLGQSSGNTIYF
TGTGCCAGCAGCCTGGGACAGAGCTCTGGAAACACCATATATTTT
>few|TRBJ1-1|TRBV2|NA|14
CASSGMGGTTEAFF
TGTGCCAGCAGTGGAATGGGGGGCACCACTGAAGCTTTCTTT
>few|TRBJ2-7|TRBV19|NA|15
CASGNGAQPSYEQYF
TGTGCCAGTGGGAACGGGGCGCAGCCCTCCTACGAGCAGTACTTC
>few|TRBJ2-1|TRBV4-2|TRBD2|18
CASSQEEGSAGGRNEQFF
TGTGCCAGCAGCCAAGAGGAGGGCTCGGCGGGAGGGCGCAATGAGCAGTTCTTC
>NA|TRBJ2-5|TRBV29-1|NA|15
CSVGGVGVFLAPQYF
TGCAGCGTTGGAGGGGTGGGAGTCTTTTTGGCTCCGCAGTACTTC
>few|TRBJ2-1|TRBV2|NA|14
CASSDLGSYNEQFF
TGTGCCAGCAGTGACTTGGGTTCCTACAATGAGCAGTTCTTC
>NA|TRBJ1-2|TRBV7-9|NA|12
CASTKQQLGYTF
TGTGCCAGCACCAAACAACAGCTCGGCTACACCTTC
>few|TRBJ2-7|TRBV21-1|NA|15
CASSKEIGLEDEQYF
TGTGCCAGCAGCAAGGAGATCGGACTAGAGGACGAGCAGTACTTC
>NA|TRBJ2-3|TRBV9|NA|17
CASSVLPLGTGTDTQYF
TGTGCCAGCAGCGTTCTCCCCCTTGGGACCGGCACAGATACGCAGTATTTT
>few|TRBJ2-6|TRBV5-1|TRBD2|16
CASTLGGSAGANVLTF
TGCGCCAGCACCCTGGGGGGGTCCGCTGGGGCCAACGTCCTGACTTTC
>few|TRBJ1-2|TRBV7-9|NA|15
CASQQQLSRDNGYTF
TGTGCCAGTCAACAGCAACTTTCCCGGGATAATGGCTACACCTTC
>few|TRBJ2-1|TRBV20-1|NA|11
CSASFYNEQFF
TGCAGTGCTAGTTTCTACAATGAGCAGTTCTTC
>NA|TRBJ1-5|TRBV27|TRBD1|15
CASSLQGYSNQPQHF
TGTGCCAGCAGCTTACAGGGGTATAGCAATCAGCCCCAGCATTTT
>few|TRBJ1-6|TRBV28|TRBD1|15
CASSSQGVGNSPLHF
TGTGCCAGCAGTTCCCAGGGGGTGGGTAATTCACCCCTCCACTTT
>few|TRBJ2-5|TRBV10-3|TRBD1|16
CAISERGQGVSETQYF
TGTGCCATCAGTGAGCGGGGACAGGGGGTATCAGAGACCCAGTACTTC
>few|TRBJ2-4|TRBV9|NA|14
CASSPGEGKNIQYF
TGTGCCAGCAGCCCAGGGGAGGGTAAAAACATTCAGTACTTC
>NA|TRBJ1-1|TRBV7-3|NA|14
CASSLNAGNTEAFF
TGTGCCAGCAGCTTAAACGCGGGGAACACTGAAGCTTTCTTT
>NA|TRBJ2-7|TRBV18|TRBD2|13
CASKPSREGAQYF
TGTGCCAGCAAACCGTCACGGGAGGGCGCGCAGTACTTC
>NA|TRBJ2-5|TRBV27|NA|15
CASSLTRGRQETQYF
TGTGCCAGCAGTCTCACCCGGGGCAGACAAGAGACCCAGTACTTC
>few|TRBJ2-5|TRBV30|NA|8
CAWSEQYF
TGTGCCTGGAGTGAGCAGTACTTC
>few|TRBJ2-7|TRBV9|TRBD2|14
CASSVRTSSYEQYF
TGTGCCAGCAGCGTGAGGACTAGCTCCTACGAGCAGTACTTC
>few|TRBJ2-3|TRBV28|NA|12
CASTQSGDTQYF
TGTGCCAGCACCCAATCAGGGGATACGCAGTATTTT
>NA|TRBJ1-1|TRBV30|NA|13
CAWTQGTNTEAFF
TGTGCCTGGACTCAGGGTACGAACACTGAAGCTTTCTTT
>NA|TRBJ2-2|TRBV30|TRBD1|13
CARGQGATGELFF
TGTGCCAGAGGCCAGGGGGCCACCGGGGAGCTGTTTTTT
>NA|TRBJ1-5|TRBV27|TRBD1|13
CASSDRENQPQHF
TGTGCCAGCTCGGACAGGGAAAATCAGCCCCAGCATTTT
>few|TRBJ2-5|TRBV19|TRBD2|15
CASSKTASGGQTQYF
TGTGCCAGTAGTAAGACGGCTAGCGGGGGTCAGACCCAGTACTTC
>many|TRBJ2-4|TRBV15|NA|15
CATSPNPGRGNIQYF
TGTGCCACCAGTCCGAACCCAGGCCGGGGAAACATTCAGTACTTC
>NA|TRBJ2-5|TRBV7-9|TRBD1|13
CASSSGQGKTQYF
TGTGCCAGCAGCTCCGGACAGGGAAAGACCCAGTACTTC
>few|TRBJ2-7|TRBV7-2|NA|13
CASSFQLYYEQYF
TGTGCCAGCAGCTTTCAGCTGTACTACGAGCAGTACTTC
>few|TRBJ1-3|TRBV30|NA|15
CAWSVRERVGNTIYF
TGTGCCTGGAGTGTAAGAGAGAGGGTGGGAAACACCATATATTTT
>few|TRBJ2-1|TRBV11-2|NA|14
CASSLGRGMDEQFF
TGTGCCAGCAGCTTAGGTCGGGGTATGGATGAGCAGTTCTTC
>NA|TRBJ2-5|TRBV4-3|TRBD2|16
CASSQGRLAVLETQYF
TGCGCCAGCAGCCAAGGGCGACTAGCGGTCTTAGAGACCCAGTACTTC